The clone carrying this TCR beta chain was seen a few times. The target antigen is unknown. Germline CDR1 SGHTA, CDR2 FQGNSA. This CDR3 region has 15 residues. Germline trimming cut 1 base from V and 7 bases from J; bases unmatched to any gene: 2. These data are taken from a study of T cell repertoires in cytomegalovirus infection. TCRdb re-derived calls from the reads in MiXCR, one entry per CDR3 protein. The sample lists around 430,000 distinct CDR3 sequences, under 45% occurring once. The chain uses TRBV7-2 and TRBJ2-5; 14 nucleotides line up with TRBD2. This receptor was obtained from a human donor in good health (CMV status not recorded). Some clones in this sample may be carry-over from other donors' samples. The source was cultured PBMCs, collected from culture after CMV antigen stimulation. The CDR3 here is CASSLVGLAGGTQYF. The CDR3 region has the DNA TGTGCCAGCAGCTTAGTAGGACTAGCGGGGGGGACCCAGTACTTC.